This T cell receptor (beta chain) was identified in a study of blood T cell repertoires in COVID-19. Study details: The analysed material was cDNA or gDNA that came from T cells, B-cell-depleted T cells, or PBMCs.

Per the germline V gene, CDR1 is MNHEY and CDR2 is SVGEGT. The CDR3 consists of 14 residues. The V and J ends lost 2 bases and 3 bases respectively, with 8 bases between them. The data were produced by immunoSEQ multiplex PCR, yet TCRdb's version contains in-frame clones alone and is incomplete. The repertoire holds about 190,000 clones, with 90% as singletons. The sequencing input was peripheral blood. V gene TRBV6-2 or TRBV6-3 combines with J gene TRBJ1-5, with unresolved D. The receptor was isolated from a man between 45 and 60 years old with acute or convalescent COVID-19. CDR3 in DNA: TGTGCCAGCAGTTACCTGGCCTTCAATCAGCCCCAGCATTTT. This sequence encodes CASSYLAFNQPQHF.